This T cell receptor beta chain was sequenced during a study of identical twins. Unique molecular identifiers were present on the cDNA, which also gained a universal primer site by template switching. TCRdb redid the calling of the 5' RACE reads with MiXCR, one entry per CDR3 protein. The sample carries fewer than 250,000 distinct CDR3 sequences, approximately 15% recorded once. This clonotype was recorded many times. Its antigen is as yet unknown. The study, taken as a whole, reports: Twin-shared out-of-frame alpha sequences showed excess low generation probability. Model-predicted out-of-frame TCR alpha sharing fell below observed values in monozygotic twins.

The V gene lost 0 bases and the J gene lost 6 bases, with 3 bases spanning the gap. CDR1 is LNHNV, CDR2 YYDKDF, per germline (reference sequence). CDR3 length: 12 amino acids. These data were also filed under a second study, of T cells expressing NK-cell markers. From that report: A range of 1.0-7.0% of CD8+ T cells consisted of dominant NKG2C+ clonotypes in several donors.

The chain is built from TRBV15 and TRBJ2-1, with no clear D. The material sequenced was CD8+ T cells sorted from blood. This TCR was sampled from a woman aged 18-29 years in good health. CDR3 in amino acids: CATSRDGNEQFF. The CDR3 DNA sequence: TGTGCCACCAGCAGAGATGGCAATGAGCAGTTCTTC.